A single sample is the source of the 32 T cell receptor beta chains below, sequenced in a study of long-term antiretroviral therapy in people with HIV (dated by TCRdb to 2021 to 2024). Sequencing of the TRB variable region was done with the immunoSEQ hsTCRB v3.0 assay at survey level resolution. Held by TCRdb, this immuneACCESS table contains in-frame sequences only and omits some clones. Under half of the omission traces to an unresolved V gene where checked; the cause of the rest is unknown. A total of nearly 25,000 clones appear in this sample, more than 65% of them only once. 2% to 2.5% of the sample comes from the top ten. The sample was unsorted PBMCs, taken 3 years after starting antiretroviral therapy. The receptor set was obtained from a man aged 50-59 years with HIV.

The rearrangement uses TRBV7-9 and TRBJ1-5, with D hard to call. This CDR3 is built from 15 residues. Between the trimmed V and J ends, which lost 5 bases and 0 bases, there was a span of 11 bases. The V gene's germline CDR1 is SEHNR and CDR2 FQNEAQ (reference sequence). The CDR3 sequence is CASSGDLYSNQPQHF. The CDR3 DNA reads TGTGCCAGCAGCGGAGACCTTTATAGCAATCAGCCCCAGCATTTT.

This rearrangement joins TRBV7-2 to TRBJ2-3, with 7 bases that match TRBD2. V dropped 5 bases and J dropped 4; count of bases not matched to a gene: 3. Germline V lookup: CDR1 SGHTA, CDR2 FQGNSA. This CDR3 is built from 13 residues. This chain's CDR3 is CASSQGGADTQYF. CDR3 coding DNA: TGTGCCAGCAGCCAGGGAGGGGCAGATACGCAGTATTTT.

This clone was observed a single time. The genes are TRBV7-2 and TRBJ2-1, with a possible D match to TRBD2 (6 bases). The CDR3 totals 13 residues. Germline CDR1 SGHTA, CDR2 FQGNSA. The germline V and J ends were trimmed by 3 bases and 5 bases, with 8 bases remaining between them. CDR3 region: CASSFGGDNEQFF. CDR3 coding DNA: TGTGCCAGCAGCTTTGGCGGGGACAATGAGCAGTTCTTC.

This sequence joins TRBV5-1 and TRBJ2-1; D is perhaps TRBD1 (6 bases). V dropped 0 bases and J dropped 1 base, with 11 bases sitting between them. From germline, CDR1 is SGHRS and CDR2 YFSETQ. CDR3 length: 16 residues. DNA of the CDR3: TGCGCCAGCAGCTTGGCCTTTGGGACATCCTACAATGAGCAGTTCTTC. Translated: CASSLAFGTSYNEQFF.

The chain combines TRBV19 with TRBJ2-1; TRBD1 agrees at 7 bases. V gave up 4 bases and J gave up 1 base; unmatched junction bases: 10. Germline V CDR1 and CDR2: LNHDA, SQIVND (reference sequence). CDR3 length equals 17 residues. CDR3: CASSTLQTGPSYNEQFF. The CDR3 DNA is TGTGCCAGTAGTACCCTTCAGACAGGGCCGTCCTACAATGAGCAGTTCTTC.

Regarding this clone: A read error may account for a junction end that differs from germline. The rearrangement uses TRBV5-1 and TRBJ1-1; D is possibly TRBD1 (6 bases). Germline V gene data show CDR1 as SGHRS and CDR2 as YFSETQ. The CDR3 loop spans 12 amino acids. The CDR3 spells CASSYAGEGGVF. Here the CDR3 DNA reads TGCGCCAGCAGCTATGCGGGGGAGGGGGGCGTCTTT. Complete variable domain (other parts from reference TRBV5-1 and TRBJ1-1): KAGVTQTPRYLIKTRGQQVTLSCSPISGHRSVSWYQQTPGQGLQFLFEYFSETQRNKGNFPGRFSGRQFSNSRSEMNVSTLELGDSALYLCASSYAGEGGVFGQGTRLTVV.

This clone appeared a single time. The chain employs TRBV29-1 and TRBJ2-2; D not resolved. V dropped 1 base and J dropped 0 bases, with 6 bases sitting between them. Looked up from germline, CDR1 is SQVTM and CDR2 is ANQGSEA. This CDR3 has 14 amino acids. Written as DNA, the CDR3 is TGCAGCGTTGAAGTAAGCGCGAACACCGGGGAGCTGTTTTTT. Translated, it gives CSVEVSANTGELFF.

This chain links TRBV29-1 with TRBJ1-1; TRBD1 might be the D (6 bases). Germline assignment: CDR1 SQVTM and CDR2 ANQGSEA. Trimming removed 7 bases from V and 1 base from J, with 13 bases in between. CDR3 length: 13 residues. In DNA form, the CDR3 reads TGCAGCGCCTTACCGGGACAGAACACTGAAGCTTTCTTT. The encoded protein is CSALPGQNTEAFF.

V usage is TRBV7-9 and J usage is TRBJ1-2; a weak D match, TRBD1 (5 bases). Per the germline V gene, CDR1 is SEHNR and CDR2 is FQNEAQ (reference sequence). V was cut by 6 bases and J by 3 bases, with 11 bases left in between. This CDR3 contains 13 residues. CDR3 amino acids: CASRERDDYGYTF. CDR3 DNA sequence: TGTGCCAGCAGGGAGAGGGACGACTATGGCTACACCTTC.

The rearrangement joins TRBV19 to TRBJ1-1; D is unclear. In germline, CDR1 is LNHDA, CDR2 SQIVND (reference sequence). The CDR3 loop spans 13 amino acids. V lost 3 bases and J lost 1, with 6 bases in between. CDR3 sequence: CASSILENTEAFF. DNA for the CDR3: TGTGCCAGTAGTATCCTGGAGAACACTGAAGCTTTCTTT.

V usage is TRBV18 and J usage is TRBJ1-5, with D possibly matching TRBD1 (5 bases). Trimming shortened V by 2 bases and J by 2 bases, and 19 bases separated the two germline ends. There are 18 residues in the CDR3. The germline CDR1 and CDR2 sequences are KGHSH and LQKENI. This chain's CDR3 is CASSPKFVGRAGNQPQHF. The CDR3 region has the DNA TGTGCCAGCTCACCAAAGTTCGTCGGCAGGGCGGGCAATCAGCCCCAGCATTTT.

This chain links TRBV2 with TRBJ2-3; TRBD1 matches at 7 bases. There are 17 residues in the CDR3. Germline V gene data show CDR1 as SNHLY and CDR2 as FYNNEI. V dropped 5 bases and J dropped 0; count of bases not matched to a gene: 11. This CDR3 reads CASSPLGGTESTDTQYF. In DNA form, the CDR3 reads TGTGCCAGCAGTCCACTAGGTGGGACAGAGAGCACAGATACGCAGTATTTT.

V and J are TRBV7-9 and TRBJ2-7; 10 nucleotides line up with TRBD2. This CDR3 comprises 15 residues. Germline CDR1 is SEHNR and CDR2 is FQNEAQ (reference sequence). Trimming at V came to 4 bases and at J to 3 bases, leaving 6 bases not matched to a gene. DNA of the CDR3: TGTGCCAGCAGCTCTACTAGCGGGGATGGCTACGAGCAGTACTTC. Its protein product is CASSSTSGDGYEQYF.

CDR3 loop: CASSRLPGQKGSQPQHF. DNA for the CDR3: TGCGCCAGCAGTCGACTACCGGGACAGAAAGGTAGTCAGCCCCAGCATTTT. The rearrangement joins TRBV10-2 to TRBJ1-5; 7 positions agree with TRBD1. V was pared by 5 bases and J by 6 bases, with 16 bases of the junction left unmatched. The CDR3 has 17 residues. The germline V gene encodes CDR1 WSHSY and CDR2 SAAADI.

This clone occurred once. The gene calls are TRBV7-8 and TRBJ2-2; possibly TRBD2 for D (5 bases). V lost 4 bases and J 0 bases, leaving 9 bases between the germline ends. Per the germline V gene, CDR1 is SGHVS and CDR2 is FQNEAQ. The CDR3 consists of 15 residues. The CDR3 protein is CASSSGITNTGELFF. In nucleotides, the CDR3 is TGTGCCAGCAGCTCCGGGATTACGAACACCGGGGAGCTGTTTTTT. Drawing the rest from reference TRBV7-8 and TRBJ2-2, the complete variable domain is GAGVSQSPRYKVAKRGQDVALRCDPISGHVSLFWYQQALGQGPEFLTYFQNEAQLDKSGLPSDRFFAERPEGSVSTLKIQRTQQEDSAVYLCASSSGITNTGELFFGEGSRLTVL.

The chain recombines TRBV11-2 with TRBJ2-5; D gene ambiguous. This CDR3 comprises 15 residues. V was trimmed by 1 base and J by 2 bases, leaving 11 bases between them. Germline values: CDR1 SGHAT, CDR2 FQNNGV. For the CDR3, the DNA is TGTGCCAGCAGCTTAGTTCCCCACAGACAAGAGACCCAGTACTTC. It yields the protein CASSLVPHRQETQYF.

The rearrangement links TRBV10-3 to TRBJ2-2; TRBD1 matches at 7 bases. Germline assignment: CDR1 ENHRY and CDR2 SYGVKD. Unmatched junction bases numbered 1, after V lost 6 bases and J lost 6 bases. The CDR3 is 12 residues long. In nucleotides, the CDR3 is TGTGCCATCAGGCAGGGGGCCGGGGAGCTGTTTTTT. As protein: CAIRQGAGELFF.

A single count supports this clone. An end of the junction does not agree with germline; a read error may underlie this. The J gene is TRBJ2-7, the V gene TRBV7-9, with D unresolved. There are 13 residues in the CDR3. Germline V gives CDR1 SEHNR, CDR2 FQNEAQ (reference sequence). The CDR3 nucleotides are TGTGCCAGCAGCTTGGTCCCCTCCTACGGGCAGTACTTC. It yields the protein CASSLVPSYGQYF.

The V call is TRBV7-8, the J call TRBJ2-5, with 7 bases fitting TRBD1. CDR1 is SGHVS and CDR2 is FQNEAQ in the germline V gene. With 5 bases clipped from V and 1 base from J, the junction kept 13 bases outside the gene matches. The CDR3 is made up of 17 amino acids. DNA for the CDR3: TGTGCCAGCAGCCCCGCGGTAGGGGGCGTGGGCCAAGAGACCCAGTACTTC. Amino acid sequence: CASSPAVGGVGQETQYF. Combining the CDR3 with reference TRBV7-8 and TRBJ2-5 gives the whole variable domain GAGVSQSPRYKVAKRGQDVALRCDPISGHVSLFWYQQALGQGPEFLTYFQNEAQLDKSGLPSDRFFAERPEGSVSTLKIQRTQQEDSAVYLCASSPAVGGVGQETQYFGPGTRLLVL.

The CDR3 protein is CASSQDWNTGAEAFF. In DNA form, the CDR3 reads TGCGCCAGCAGCCAAGACTGGAACACAGGCGCTGAAGCTTTCTTT. The chain combines TRBV4-3 with TRBJ1-1; D is possibly TRBD1 (5 bases). The V and J ends lost 0 bases and 6 bases respectively, with 14 bases between them. The CDR3 is 15 amino acids. CDR1 is LGHNA and CDR2 is YSLEER in the germline V gene.

J is TRBJ2-5 and V is TRBV5-1; the D gene is possibly TRBD1 (5 bases). Germline values: CDR1 SGHRS, CDR2 YFSETQ. This CDR3 comprises 15 residues. V gave up 0 bases and J gave up 1 base, with 10 bases separating them. The CDR3 DNA reads as TGCGCCAGCAGCTTGGGTCCAGGGTCCCAAGAGACCCAGTACTTC. Amino acids: CASSLGPGSQETQYF.

The chain employs TRBV10-1 and TRBJ2-7, with D possibly being TRBD1 or TRBD2 (5 bases each). CDR1 and CDR2 from the germline V gene are WNHNN and SYGVQD (reference sequence). This CDR3 comprises 16 residues. V was pared by 6 bases and J by 1 base, with 19 bases between. The CDR3 reads CASSDGGPPGSYEQYF. The CDR3 nucleotides are TGCGCCAGCAGCGACGGAGGCCCTCCAGGGTCCTACGAGCAGTACTTC.

In its sample, this clone is medium-sized (0.01 to 0.1%). The chain has TRBV19 and TRBJ1-2, with 9 bases aligning to TRBD1. In germline, CDR1 is LNHDA, CDR2 SQIVND (reference sequence). After removal of 5 bases from V and 4 bases from J, the junction contained 5 bases not matched to a gene. This CDR3 is built from 14 residues. CDR3 region: CASSPGQGGYGYTF. CDR3 DNA: TGTGCCAGTAGTCCGGGACAGGGAGGCTATGGCTACACCTTC.

The chain is built from TRBV5-1 and TRBJ2-2; unclear D gene. This CDR3 has 13 residues. With 0 bases removed from V and 3 bases from J, the gap between germline ends came to 3 bases. Looked up from germline, CDR1 is SGHRS and CDR2 is YFSETQ. CDR3 bases: TGCGCCAGCAGCTTGGGTTACACCGGGGAGCTGTTTTTT. Translating gives CASSLGYTGELFF.

V is TRBV6-1 and J is TRBJ1-6; tentatively, D is TRBD1 (6 bases). Germline lookup yields CDR1 MNHNS and CDR2 SASEGT. The CDR3 sequence is 17 residues long. Trimming cost V 2 bases and J 2 bases, with 13 bases left between them. CDR3 bases: TGTGCCAGCAGTGAATTCCGACAGGCTGCCTATAATTCACCCCTCCACTTT. It yields the protein CASSEFRQAAYNSPLHF.

The chain joins TRBV4-3 to TRBJ2-5; no definite D call. Germline assignment: CDR1 LGHNA and CDR2 YSLEER. The length of the CDR3 is 14 residues. The V gene lost 0 bases and the J gene lost 6 bases, with 11 bases spanning the gap. The CDR3 loop is CASSQDRMVQTQYF. The CDR3 coding sequence is TGCGCCAGCAGCCAAGATCGTATGGTACAGACCCAGTACTTC.

The rearrangement uses TRBV28 and TRBJ2-3, with 16 bases matching TRBD2. Germline loops: CDR1 MDHEN, CDR2 SYDVKM. V dropped 6 bases and J dropped 3; count of bases not matched to a gene: 9. The length of the CDR3 is 18 residues. The CDR3 here is CASSYGTSGGAGTDTQYF. For the CDR3, the DNA is TGTGCCAGCAGCTATGGGACTAGCGGGGGGGCAGGGACAGATACGCAGTATTTT.

This sequence joins TRBV6-6 and TRBJ2-7, with TRBD1 identical over 8 bases. CDR3 length equals 14 residues. The V segment lost 7 bases and the J segment 5 bases; nucleotides outside the gene matches: 10. Germline values: CDR1 MNHNY, CDR2 SVGAGI (reference sequence). CDR3 region: CASTRTGSIDEQYF. CDR3 DNA sequence: TGTGCCAGCACCCGGACAGGGTCTATCGACGAGCAGTACTTC.

V is TRBV30 and J is TRBJ1-2; possible D gene TRBD1, 5 bases. The CDR3 length is 13 residues. Trimming left V 4 bases short and J 8 bases short, with 17 bases between. CDR1 GTSNPN and CDR2 SVGIG come from the germline V gene (reference sequence). The CDR3 sequence: CAWIPGGFRGYTF. Written as DNA, the CDR3 is TGTGCCTGGATACCCGGGGGTTTTCGGGGCTACACCTTC.

This sequence joins TRBV4-1 and TRBJ2-2, with 12 bases that match TRBD2. V was pared by 0 bases and J by 7 bases, with 6 bases of the junction left unmatched. The length of the CDR3 is 17 residues. Germline CDR1 reads MGHRA; CDR2 reads YSYEKL. For the CDR3, the DNA is TGCGCCAGCAGCCAAGATGCTAGCGGGGGGGCCATCGGGGAGCTGTTTTTT. Its protein product is CASSQDASGGAIGELFF.

In this sample, this clone turned up once. The chain is built from TRBV5-1 and TRBJ1-6; maybe TRBD1 (6 bases). V gave up 4 bases and J gave up 7 bases, with 15 bases separating them. Germline V gives CDR1 SGHRS, CDR2 YFSETQ. This CDR3 spans 15 amino acids. CDR3 sequence reads: CASSGGLLLNSPLHF. CDR3 nucleotides: TGCGCCAGCAGCGGGGGCCTTCTATTGAATTCACCCCTCCACTTT. The complete variable domain, with remaining parts taken from reference TRBV5-1 and TRBJ1-6, reads KAGVTQTPRYLIKTRGQQVTLSCSPISGHRSVSWYQQTPGQGLQFLFEYFSETQRNKGNFPGRFSGRQFSNSRSEMNVSTLELGDSALYLCASSGGLLLNSPLHFGNGTRLTVT.

J is TRBJ1-6 and V is TRBV5-1; D is possibly TRBD1 (6 bases). The CDR3 is 17 residues long. Between the trimmed V and J ends, which lost 1 base and 7 bases, there was a span of 18 bases. CDR1 and CDR2 (germline): SGHRS, YFSETQ. In nucleotides, the CDR3 is TGCGCCAGCAGCTTGATGGGGGGGCCCACCGGGAATTCACCCCTCCACTTT. It codes for CASSLMGGPTGNSPLHF.